This T cell receptor (beta chain) comes out of a study of T cell responses to AZD1222 COVID-19 vaccine. Repertoires were generated with immunoSEQ multiplex PCR, while TCRdb's copy carries only in-frame clones and drops some. In the table there are around 96,000 clones, approximately 86% of which are singletons. Germline assignment: CDR1 SGHTA and CDR2 FQGNSA. The CDR3 has 16 residues. V lost 1 base and J 1 base, leaving 11 bases between the germline ends. The chain combines TRBV7-2 with TRBJ2-4; the D is unclear. The source was peripheral blood, collected 28 days after the second AZD1222 dose. This receptor was obtained from an adult who received the AZD1222 COVID-19 vaccine. CDR3 loop: CASSLEGRSAKNIQYF. The CDR3 nucleotides are TGTGCCAGCAGCTTAGAAGGGCGGAGCGCCAAAAACATTCAGTACTTC.